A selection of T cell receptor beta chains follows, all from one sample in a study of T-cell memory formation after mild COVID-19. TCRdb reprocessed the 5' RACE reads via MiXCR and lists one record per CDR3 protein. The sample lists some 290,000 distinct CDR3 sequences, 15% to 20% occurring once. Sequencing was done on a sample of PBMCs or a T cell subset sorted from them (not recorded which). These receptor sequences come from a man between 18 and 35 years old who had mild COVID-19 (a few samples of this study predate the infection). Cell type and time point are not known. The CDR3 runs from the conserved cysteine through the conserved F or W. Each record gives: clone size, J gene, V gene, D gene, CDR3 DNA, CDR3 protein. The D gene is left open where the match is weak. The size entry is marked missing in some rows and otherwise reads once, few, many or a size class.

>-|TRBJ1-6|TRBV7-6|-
TGTGCCAGCAGCGCGGGGGGGGCAGACCCATATAATTCACCCCTCCACTTT
CASSAGGADPYNSPLHF
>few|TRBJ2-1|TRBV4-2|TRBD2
TGTGCCAGCAGCCAAGATCAGCAGGCGGGGGGGTTTTATGAGCAGTTCTTC
CASSQDQQAGGFYEQFF
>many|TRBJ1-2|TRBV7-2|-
TGTGCCAGCAGCCCAGGGGAGGGCTGGGATGGCTACACCTTC
CASSPGEGWDGYTF
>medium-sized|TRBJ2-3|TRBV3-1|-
TGTGCCAGCAACTCACGGGGCAGCACAGATACGCAGTATTTT
CASNSRGSTDTQYF
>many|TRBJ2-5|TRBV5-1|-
TGCGCCAGCAGCTGGACGTCGTACCAAGAGACCCAGTACTTC
CASSWTSYQETQYF
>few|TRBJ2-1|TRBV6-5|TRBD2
TGTGCCAGCAGTTCCGGGAGGGGGGTGTTCAATGAGCAGTTCTTC
CASSSGRGVFNEQFF
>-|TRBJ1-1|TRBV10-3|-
TGTGCCACGGCGACAGGGAACACTGAAGCTTTCTTT
CATATGNTEAFF
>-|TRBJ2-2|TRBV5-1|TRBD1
TGCGCCAGCAGCTTGGCCTTACAGGGGGCCAGCGGGGAGCTGTTTTTT
CASSLALQGASGELFF
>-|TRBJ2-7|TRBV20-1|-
TGCAGTGCTAGTGGCGGCTCGGGGGCCTACGAGCAGTACTTC
CSASGGSGAYEQYF
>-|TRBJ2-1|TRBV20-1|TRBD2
TGCAGTGCGCTTTCAATAGCGGGGGCCTTATTAAATGAGCAGTTCTTC
CSALSIAGALLNEQFF
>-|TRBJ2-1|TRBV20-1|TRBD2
TGCAGTGCTAGAGACTCTAGCGGGGGTACCAATGAGCAGTTCTTC
CSARDSSGGTNEQFF
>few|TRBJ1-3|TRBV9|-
TGTGCCAGCAGCGTAGCTAATTGGGGAGCTGGAAACACCATATATTTT
CASSVANWGAGNTIYF
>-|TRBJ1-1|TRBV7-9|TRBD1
TGTGCCAGCAGCACCCTCCCCCAGGGGGTAATGAACACTGAAGCTTTCTTT
CASSTLPQGVMNTEAFF
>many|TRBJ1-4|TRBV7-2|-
TGTGCCAGCAGCTTAACAGGGTCAACTAATGAAAAACTGTTTTTT
CASSLTGSTNEKLFF
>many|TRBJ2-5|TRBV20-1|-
TGCAGTGCTAAGCGCCGGGGCGGGGAGACCCAGTACTTC
CSAKRRGGETQYF
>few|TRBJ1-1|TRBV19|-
TGTGCCAGTAGTCCGGCCGGGGCACGGGCGAACACTGAAGCTTTCTTT
CASSPAGARANTEAFF
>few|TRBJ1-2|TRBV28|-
TGTGCCAGCAGTTTAACCCATCCGGGTCGCTACACCTTC
CASSLTHPGRYTF
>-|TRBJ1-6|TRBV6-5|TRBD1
TGTGCCAGCAGTTACTCGACCGGACAGGATTCACCCCTCCACTTT
CASSYSTGQDSPLHF
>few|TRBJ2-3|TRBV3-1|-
TGTGCCAGCAGCAACCTCCGGGCCGTGAATACGCAGTATTTT
CASSNLRAVNTQYF
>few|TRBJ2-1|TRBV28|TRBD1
TGTGCCAGCAGCCTTCCGGGACAGGGGAACAATGAGCAGTTCTTC
CASSLPGQGNNEQFF
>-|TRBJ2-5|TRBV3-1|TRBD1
TGTGCCAGCAGACGGACAGGGGGGGGCATAGCAGAGACCCAGTACTTC
CASRRTGGGIAETQYF
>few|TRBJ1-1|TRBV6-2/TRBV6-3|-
TGTGCCAGCAGTTACGGCCGGGGCACTGAAGCTTTCTTT
CASSYGRGTEAFF
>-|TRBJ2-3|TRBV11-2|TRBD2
TGTGCCAGCAGCTCGACTAGCGGTTCAGATACGCAGTATTTT
CASSSTSGSDTQYF
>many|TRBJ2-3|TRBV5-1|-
TGCGCCAGCAGCTGGGCGGAAGATACGCAGTATTTT
CASSWAEDTQYF
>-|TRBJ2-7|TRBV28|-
TGTGCCAGCAGTTCCCCGGGGGAGTCCTACGAGCAGTACTTC
CASSSPGESYEQYF
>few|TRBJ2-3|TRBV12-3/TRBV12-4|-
TGTGCCAGCACCTCCCCCGACAGTGTCCCAGATACGCAGTATTTT
CASTSPDSVPDTQYF
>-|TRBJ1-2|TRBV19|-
TGTGCCAGTAGTATACAGGGTAACTATGGCTACACCTTC
CASSIQGNYGYTF
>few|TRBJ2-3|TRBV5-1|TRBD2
TGCGCCAGCAGCAGAGAGCTAGCGGGCTTCATTAGAGATACGCAGTATTTT
CASSRELAGFIRDTQYF
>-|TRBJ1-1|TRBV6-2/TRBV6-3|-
TGTGCCAGCACGTCACAGGGAGTTGAAGCTTTCTTT
CASTSQGVEAFF
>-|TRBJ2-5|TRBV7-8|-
TGTGCCAGCAGCCCCAATTCCCGCGGGGCTTCGGAGACCCAGTACTTC
CASSPNSRGASETQYF
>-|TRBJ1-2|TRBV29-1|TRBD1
TGCAGCGTTGGGTCAGGGGGCAACTATGGCTACACCTTC
CSVGSGGNYGYTF
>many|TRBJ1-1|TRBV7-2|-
TGTGCCAGCGCTCCTGAAAACACTGAAGCTTTCTTT
CASAPENTEAFF
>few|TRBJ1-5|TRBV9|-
TGTGCCAGCAGCCCAAGAGGGGGAAAAGATCAGCCCCAGCATTTT
CASSPRGGKDQPQHF
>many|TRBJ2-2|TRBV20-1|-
TGCAGTGCTAGAGCCGGGACCCTAGTTGGGGAGCTGTTTTTT
CSARAGTLVGELFF
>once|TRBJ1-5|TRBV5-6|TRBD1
TGTGCCAGCAGCTGGGGACAGGGGGATCAGCCCCAGCATTTT
CASSWGQGDQPQHF
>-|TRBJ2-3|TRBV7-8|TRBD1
TGTGCCAGCAGCACTCGGACAGGGAGGAGTTCAGATACGCAGTATTTT
CASSTRTGRSSDTQYF
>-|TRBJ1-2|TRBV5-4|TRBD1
TGTGCCAGCAGCTTGAGGGGACAGGTTAACTATGGATACACCTTC
CASSLRGQVNYGYTF